The 9 T cell receptor beta chains below all came from one sample that was sequenced in a study of early T cells in non-severe SARS-CoV-2 infection. MiXCR was run by TCRdb on the 5' RACE reads, yielding one entry per CDR3 protein. Here the sample spans roughly 110,000 distinct CDR3 sequences, around 10% being singletons. The sample comprised whole blood. All receptors come from an adult who was a healthcare worker with PCR-confirmed SARS-CoV-2 infection or an uninfected control (not recorded which).

The chain joins TRBV6-6 to TRBJ2-7; possibly TRBD1 for D (6 bases). Trimming cost V 10 bases and J 3 bases, with 19 bases left between them. Germline V gene lookup returns CDR1 MNHNY and CDR2 SVGAGI (reference sequence). This CDR3 comprises 14 residues. The CDR3 sequence: CATFSDRSLYEQYF. DNA of the CDR3: TGTGCCACCTTCTCCGACAGGTCCCTCTACGAGCAGTACTTC.

The CDR3 loop is CASSDHQGSTEAFF. CDR3 coding DNA: TGTGCCAGCAGCGATCATCAGGGATCGACTGAAGCTTTCTTT. V usage is TRBV13 and J usage is TRBJ1-1; weak D call: TRBD1 (5 bases). The ends were cut back, 5 bases at V and 5 bases at J, with 15 bases in the middle. Germline loops: CDR1 PRHDT, CDR2 FYEKMQ (reference sequence). The CDR3 has 14 residues.

Points on this clonotype: The junction shows a germline mismatch at one end, possibly a read error. The chain joins TRBV5-1 to TRBJ2-1; 9 nucleotides match TRBD1. The CDR3 is 15 residues long. Germline V lookup: CDR1 SGHRS, CDR2 YFSETQ. The CDR3 DNA is TGCGTCAGCAGCAGGACAGGGGAGTCCTACAATGAGCAGTTCTTC. The encoded protein is CVSSRTGESYNEQFF.

This clonotype occurred many times. V usage is TRBV4-1 and J usage is TRBJ2-2; D unresolved. V gave up 0 bases and J gave up 5 bases, with 10 bases separating them. The CDR3 extends over 15 amino acids. The germline V gene has CDR1 MGHRA and CDR2 YSYEKL. The CDR3 coding sequence is TGCGCCAGCAGCCAAGATCGCTGGAAGACCGGGGAGCTGTTTTTT. It codes for CASSQDRWKTGELFF.

This clonotype occurred many times. V is TRBV25-1 and J is TRBJ2-7; D unresolved. This CDR3 region has 11 residues. Germline V gene lookup returns CDR1 MGHDK and CDR2 SYGVNS. The V and J ends lost 5 bases and 3 bases respectively, with 5 bases between them. The CDR3, as DNA: TGTGCCAGCAGTTACTTCTACGAGCAGTACTTC. This translates into CASSYFYEQYF.

This clonotype has a handful of counts. V and J are TRBV24-1 and TRBJ2-5, with 8 bases fitting TRBD1. The CDR3 is made up of 14 amino acids. Germline CDR1 is KGHDR and CDR2 is SFDVKD. The V and J ends lost 4 bases and 5 bases, in that order; junction bases with no gene match: 5. CDR3 DNA: TGTGCCACCAGTGAGTCAGGGGGCTCGGAGACCCAGTACTTC. Translation gives CATSESGGSETQYF.

J is TRBJ2-4 and V is TRBV12-3 or TRBV12-4, with D maybe TRBD2 (5 bases). Trimming took off 8 bases at V and 3 bases at J, with 11 bases between the two ends. The CDR3 is 13 amino acids. The CDR3 is CASLRGDKNIQYF. CDR3 bases: TGTGCCAGCCTCCGGGGAGACAAAAACATTCAGTACTTC.

This chain connects TRBV9 to TRBJ2-7; 13 bases align to TRBD2. The CDR3 contains 15 residues. Germline trimming cut 3 bases from V and 5 bases from J; bases unmatched to any gene: 5. Germline CDR1 SGDLS, CDR2 YYNGEE. The chain's CDR3 is CASSAATSGRHEQYF. CDR3 DNA: TGTGCCAGCAGCGCCGCGACTAGCGGGAGGCACGAGCAGTACTTC.

The rearrangement joins TRBV30 to TRBJ1-1, with a tentative D call TRBD1 (5 bases). Germline loops: CDR1 GTSNPN, CDR2 SVGIG (reference sequence). The CDR3 contains 13 residues. Trimming pared 1 base from V and 2 bases from J, leaving 8 bases between. CDR3 coding DNA: TGTGCCTGGAGTGCCCAGGGAAACACTGAAGCTTTCTTT. Protein product: CAWSAQGNTEAFF.